The 9 T cell receptor beta chains below come from one sample, sequenced in a study of cytomegalovirus exposure and HLA in healthy donors. PCR amplification relied on 60 Vbeta primers (plus 13 Jbeta primers). The assay was immunoSEQ multiplex PCR, and TCRdb's table has in-frame clones only and misses some. The sample has under 250,000 clones, 80% to 90% seen once. Sample: PBMCs. The receptor source for this set is a girl between 2 and 10 years old in good health and CMV-seronegative.

The chain recombines TRBV19 with TRBJ2-1; 10 bases are a match to TRBD1. V was clipped by 10 bases and J by 5 bases; unmatched bases: 5. Germline V gene lookup returns CDR1 LNHDA and CDR2 SQIVND (reference sequence). This CDR3 region has 13 residues. The CDR3 is CATRDRGHNEQFF. The CDR3 DNA follows: TGTGCCACCCGGGACAGGGGCCACAATGAGCAGTTCTTC.

In DNA, the CDR3 is TGTGGGGCCAATGAGGGTAACTATGGCTACACCTTC. Translation gives CGANEGNYGYTF. The gene calls are TRBV14 and TRBJ1-2; no definite D call. In germline, CDR1 is SGHDN, CDR2 FVKESK. This CDR3 is 12 amino acids long.

This chain joins TRBV6-1 and TRBJ2-2; D may be TRBD2 (5 bases). V was trimmed by 2 bases and J by 2 bases, leaving 9 bases between them. Germline assignment: CDR1 MNHNS and CDR2 SASEGT. This CDR3 contains 15 residues. CDR3 amino acids: CASSELGLNTGELFF. CDR3 bases: TGTGCCAGCAGTGAATTAGGACTTAACACCGGGGAGCTGTTTTTT.

V is TRBV27 and J is TRBJ2-1, with 10 positions matching TRBD2. There are 14 residues in the CDR3. J gave up 6 bases and V 5 bases, and 4 bases lay outside the gene matches. The germline V gene encodes CDR1 MNHEY and CDR2 SMNVEV (reference sequence). The CDR3 bases are TGTGCCAGCAGTCCCAGACTAGCGGGCAATGAGCAGTTCTTC. Its translation: CASSPRLAGNEQFF.

V and J are TRBV7-6 and TRBJ2-3; D unclear. Trimming removed 0 bases at V and 4 bases at J, with 11 bases between. This CDR3 has 15 residues. Germline V gene lookup returns CDR1 SGHVS and CDR2 FNYEAQ. CDR3 coding DNA: TGTGCCAGCAGCTTAGCACGAGTGGTTGCAGATACGCAGTATTTT. Protein: CASSLARVVADTQYF. The whole variable domain, filled in from reference TRBV7-6 and TRBJ2-3, reads GAGVSQSPRYKVTKRGQDVALRCDPISGHVSLYWYRQALGQGPEFLTYFNYEAQQDKSGLPNDRFSAERPEGSISTLTIQRTEQRDSAMYRCASSLARVVADTQYFGPGTRLTVL.

The chain has TRBV5-1 and TRBJ2-7, with D perhaps matching TRBD2 (6 bases). CDR1 SGHRS and CDR2 YFSETQ come from the germline V gene. Trimming removed 5 bases from V and 4 bases from J, with 13 bases in between. The CDR3 loop spans 13 amino acids. CDR3 in DNA: TGCGCCAGCAGTTCGGGAGCTGGGTACGAGCAGTACTTC. Amino acids: CASSSGAGYEQYF. Based on the CDR3 plus reference TRBV5-1 and TRBJ2-7, the full variable domain is KAGVTQTPRYLIKTRGQQVTLSCSPISGHRSVSWYQQTPGQGLQFLFEYFSETQRNKGNFPGRFSGRQFSNSRSEMNVSTLELGDSALYLCASSSGAGYEQYFGPGTRLTVT.

This chain joins TRBV5-1 and TRBJ2-7, with a possible D match to TRBD1 (6 bases). The CDR3 totals 14 residues. Germline lookup yields CDR1 SGHRS and CDR2 YFSETQ. Between the trimmed V and J ends, which lost 4 bases and 0 bases, there was a span of 11 bases. CDR3 in amino acids: CASSIGQSSYEQYF. CDR3 nucleotide sequence: TGCGCCAGCAGCATCGGACAGAGCTCCTACGAGCAGTACTTC.

The chain combines TRBV27 with TRBJ2-7; D is ambiguous. Germline loops: CDR1 MNHEY, CDR2 SMNVEV (reference sequence). Trimming stripped 3 bases from V and 2 bases from J, with 11 bases between. The CDR3 runs to 14 residues. For the CDR3, the DNA is TGTGCCAGCAGTTTTGCTCCCGGTCCCTACGAGCAGTACTTC. Translating it yields CASSFAPGPYEQYF.

The chain combines TRBV7-9 with TRBJ2-1; 13 bases fit TRBD2. CDR3 length equals 15 residues. The trim removed 3 bases at V and 6 bases at J, leaving 2 bases unmatched. Germline lookup yields CDR1 SEHNR and CDR2 FQNEAQ (reference sequence). In DNA, the CDR3 is TGTGCCAGCAGCTTGACTAGCGGGGGGTCCAATGAGCAGTTCTTC. This sequence encodes CASSLTSGGSNEQFF.